Listed below are T cell receptor beta chains from one sample, sequenced in a study of blood T cell repertoires in COVID-19. Profiling relied on immunoSEQ multiplex PCR, and the TCRdb table lists in-frame clones only, not all of them. This table holds 300,000 to 350,000 clones, over 75% found once. The material sequenced was PBMCs or T cells enriched from blood (not recorded which). These receptors originate from a man in his thirties or forties who had recovered from COVID-19. Both conserved end residues are part of each CDR3. Each record gives: clone size, J gene, V gene, D gene, CDR3 protein, CDR3 DNA. A D gene is named only where the DNA matches it firmly. Size values are once, few and many counts, or a class for expanded clones, and some rows have none.

>-|TRBJ1-2|TRBV3-1/TRBV3-2|-
CASSQVTSVYTF
TGTGCCAGCAGCCAAGTTACGTCAGTCTACACCTTC
>-|TRBJ2-1|TRBV3-1/TRBV3-2|TRBD2
CASSQDAGGFYNEQFF
TGTGCCAGCAGCCAAGATGCGGGGGGGTTCTACAATGAGCAGTTCTTC
>-|TRBJ1-1|TRBV5-1|-
CASSPPPPGTEAFF
TGCGCCAGCAGCCCGCCACCCCCGGGCACTGAAGCTTTCTTT
>once|TRBJ1-3|TRBV10-3|TRBD1
CAISQGAAGNTIYF
TGTGCCATCAGTCAGGGGGCCGCTGGAAACACCATATATTTT
>-|TRBJ1-2|TRBV12-2|-
CASRLVCPSTYGYTF
TGTGCAAGTCGCTTAGTATGCCCGAGCACCTATGGCTACACCTTC
>-|TRBJ1-6|TRBV4-3|-
CASSQEPGEYYNSPLHF
TGCGCCAGCAGCCAAGAGCCAGGCGAGTACTATAATTCACCCCTCCACTTT
>-|TRBJ2-2|TRBV5-5|TRBD2
CASRLPGGAGELFF
TGTGCCAGCAGGTTGCCCGGGGGGGCCGGGGAGCTGTTTTTT
>-|TRBJ2-1|TRBV2|TRBD2
CASSGGGGSYNEQFF
TGTGCCAGCAGTGGAGGCGGGGGGAGCTACAATGAGCAGTTCTTC
>-|TRBJ1-2|TRBV12-3/TRBV12-4|-
CASSIGVNYGYTF
TGTGCCAGCAGTATCGGGGTTAACTATGGCTACACCTTC
>-|TRBJ1-1|TRBV6-5|-
CASSYSRGAAFF
TGTGCCAGCAGTTACAGTAGGGGCGCAGCTTTCTTT
>-|TRBJ1-2|TRBV2|TRBD1
CASSVQGVSGYTF
TGTGCCAGCAGTGTCCAGGGGGTTTCTGGCTACACCTTC
>-|TRBJ2-1|TRBV4-1|TRBD2
CASSQDRTSGGIKQFF
TGCGCCAGCAGCCAAGATCGGACTAGCGGGGGGATCAAGCAGTTCTTC
>-|TRBJ1-1|TRBV3-1/TRBV3-2|-
CASSQEQTGTYEAFF
TGTGCCAGCAGCCAAGAGCAGACAGGAACTTATGAAGCTTTCTTT
>-|TRBJ1-1|TRBV3-1/TRBV3-2|TRBD1
CASSLRGLNTEAFF
TGTGCCAGCAGCCTCAGGGGGCTGAACACTGAAGCTTTCTTT
>-|TRBJ1-3|TRBV9|-
CASSANSGNTIYF
TGTGCCAGCAGCGCCAACTCTGGAAACACCATATATTTT
>-|TRBJ1-6|TRBV6-5|TRBD1
CASRTGNSPLHF
TGTGCCAGCAGGACAGGGAATTCACCCCTCCACTTT
>-|TRBJ2-2|TRBV12-5|TRBD2
CASGLANPTSGGAHGELFF
TGTGCTAGTGGTTTGGCCAACCCGACTAGCGGGGGGGCCCACGGGGAGCTGTTTTTT
>-|TRBJ1-2|TRBV10-3|TRBD1
CAIRTDPGQGIRASYGYTF
TGTGCCATCAGGACCGATCCGGGACAGGGCATCAGGGCGTCTTATGGCTACACCTTC
>-|TRBJ1-6|TRBV25-1|-
CASSGALGSPLHF
TGTGCCAGCAGTGGGGCGCTTGGTTCACCCCTCCACTTT
>-|TRBJ1-2|TRBV29-1|-
CSVNGLAYGYTF
TGCAGCGTTAATGGGCTCGCCTATGGCTACACCTTC
>-|TRBJ1-5|TRBV5-5|-
CASSSAWGGNQPQHF
TGTGCCAGCAGCTCGGCGTGGGGGGGAAATCAGCCCCAGCATTTT
>-|TRBJ1-3|TRBV30|-
CAWSDSGNTIYF
TGTGCCTGGAGTGATTCGGGAAACACCATATATTTT
>-|TRBJ2-7|TRBV4-3|TRBD1
CASSQEWAGGAGQYF
TGCGCCAGCAGCCAAGAATGGGCAGGGGGCGCGGGGCAGTACTTC
>-|TRBJ1-5|TRBV2|-
CASSEEQGWQPQHF
TGTGCCAGCAGTGAGGAACAGGGTTGGCAGCCCCAGCATTTT
>few|TRBJ2-7|TRBV6-7|TRBD1
CASMGQGLYEQYF
TGTGCCAGCATGGGACAGGGGCTTTACGAGCAGTACTTC
>-|TRBJ1-4|TRBV5-1|-
CASSLSSGTNEKLFF
TGCGCCAGCAGCTTGTCTTCAGGGACTAATGAAAAACTGTTTTTT
>-|TRBJ1-5|TRBV15|TRBD1
CATSRGSTGYQPQHF
TGTGCCACCAGCAGAGGTTCGACAGGGTATCAGCCCCAGCATTTT
>few|TRBJ1-6|TRBV10-3|-
CAISERQGLGNSPLHF
TGTGCCATCAGTGAGAGGCAGGGCCTCGGGAATTCACCCCTCCACTTT
>-|TRBJ2-1|TRBV10-3|TRBD2
CAISRLAGGYNEQFF
TGTGCCATCAGCCGACTAGCGGGCGGATACAATGAGCAGTTCTTC
>few|TRBJ2-2|TRBV5-1|TRBD2
CASSWGPGGAGGELFF
TGCGCCAGCAGCTGGGGCCCCGGGGGGGCCGGCGGGGAGCTGTTTTTT
>-|TRBJ1-4|TRBV30|-
CAWSDQGPSFF
TGTGCCTGGAGCGACCAGGGTCCCTCATTTTTT
>few|TRBJ1-1|TRBV7-9|-
CASSLDMNTEAFF
TGTGCCAGCAGCTTGGACATGAACACTGAAGCTTTCTTT
>once|TRBJ2-3|TRBV18|TRBD1
CASSPPKGGQGDTQYF
TGTGCCAGCTCACCACCCAAGGGGGGACAGGGAGATACGCAGTATTTT
>once|TRBJ2-5|TRBV9|-
CASSAHEGRETQYF
TGTGCCAGCAGCGCGCATGAGGGTCGGGAGACCCAGTACTTC
>-|TRBJ2-5|TRBV3-1/TRBV3-2|TRBD2
CASSTGTSGVWGTQYF
TGTGCCAGCAGCACCGGGACTAGCGGGGTCTGGGGGACCCAGTACTTC
>few|TRBJ2-7|TRBV15|-
CATSREAAVYEQYF
TGTGCCACCAGCAGAGAGGCGGCAGTTTACGAGCAGTACTTC